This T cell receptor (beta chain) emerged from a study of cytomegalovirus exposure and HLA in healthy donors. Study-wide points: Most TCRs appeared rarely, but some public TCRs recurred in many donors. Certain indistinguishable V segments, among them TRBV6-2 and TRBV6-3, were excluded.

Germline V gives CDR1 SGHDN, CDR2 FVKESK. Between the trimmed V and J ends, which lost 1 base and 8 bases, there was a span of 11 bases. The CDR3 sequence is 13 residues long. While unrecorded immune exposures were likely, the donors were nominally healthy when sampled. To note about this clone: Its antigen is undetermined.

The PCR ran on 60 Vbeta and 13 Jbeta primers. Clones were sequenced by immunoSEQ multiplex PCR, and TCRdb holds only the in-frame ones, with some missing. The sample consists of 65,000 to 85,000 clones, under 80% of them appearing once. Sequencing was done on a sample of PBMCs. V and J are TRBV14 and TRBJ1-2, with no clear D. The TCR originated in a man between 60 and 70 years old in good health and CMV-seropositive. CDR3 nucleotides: TGTGCCAGCAGCCAAGGTCTTGGCGGGGGCTACACCTTC. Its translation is CASSQGLGGGYTF.